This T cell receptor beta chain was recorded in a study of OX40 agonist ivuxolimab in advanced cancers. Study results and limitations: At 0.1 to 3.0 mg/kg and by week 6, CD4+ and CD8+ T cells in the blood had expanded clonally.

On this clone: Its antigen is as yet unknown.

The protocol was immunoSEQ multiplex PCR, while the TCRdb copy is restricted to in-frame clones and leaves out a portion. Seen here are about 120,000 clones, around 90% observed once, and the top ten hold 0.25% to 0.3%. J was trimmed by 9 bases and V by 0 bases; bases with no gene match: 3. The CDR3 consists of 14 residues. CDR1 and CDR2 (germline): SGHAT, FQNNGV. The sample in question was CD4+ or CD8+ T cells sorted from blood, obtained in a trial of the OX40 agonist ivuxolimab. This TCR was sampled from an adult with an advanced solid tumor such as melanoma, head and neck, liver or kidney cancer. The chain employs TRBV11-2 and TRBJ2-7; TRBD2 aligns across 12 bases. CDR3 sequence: CASSLERLAGAQYF. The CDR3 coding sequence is TGTGCCAGCAGCTTAGAACGACTAGCGGGAGCGCAGTACTTC.